Sequencing of this T cell receptor (beta chain) was carried out in a study of cytomegalovirus exposure and HLA in healthy donors. The study, taken as a whole, reports: Per a later analysis, roughly 17,000 TCR beta sequences showed association with HLA alleles at 0.05 false discovery rate. Analysis was performed later, and it showed HLA-associated TCR beta chains to be more clonally expanded than equally common others.

V was pared by 4 bases and J by 3 bases, with 10 bases between. The CDR3 covers 13 residues. The germline V gene encodes CDR1 SGHDT and CDR2 YYEEEE. As for this clone: Its antigen is still unknown.

Researchers ran the PCR with 60 Vbeta and 13 Jbeta primers. The protocol was immunoSEQ multiplex PCR, while the TCRdb copy is restricted to in-frame clones and leaves out a portion. The sample yields under 150,000 clones, approximately 85% seen once. The chain links TRBV5-6 to TRBJ2-5; D is perhaps TRBD1 (6 bases). The sequencing input was PBMCs. The sequence was obtained from a boy aged 5-17 years in good health and CMV-seronegative. The CDR3 sequence is CASSHGQKETQYF. The DNA of the CDR3 is TGTGCCAGCAGCCACGGACAGAAAGAGACCCAGTACTTC.